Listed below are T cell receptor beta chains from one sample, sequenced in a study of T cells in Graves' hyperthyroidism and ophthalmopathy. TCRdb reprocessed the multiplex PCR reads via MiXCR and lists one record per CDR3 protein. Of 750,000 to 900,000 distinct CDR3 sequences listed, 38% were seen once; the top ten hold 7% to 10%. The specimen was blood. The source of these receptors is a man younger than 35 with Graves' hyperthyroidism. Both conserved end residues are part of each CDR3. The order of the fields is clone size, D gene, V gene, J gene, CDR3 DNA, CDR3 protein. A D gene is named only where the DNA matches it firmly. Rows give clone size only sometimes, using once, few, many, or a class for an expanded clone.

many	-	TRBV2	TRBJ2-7	TGTGCCAGCAGGGAATCTATCAGCGACAAGCAGTACTTC	CASRESISDKQYF
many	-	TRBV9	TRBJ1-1	TGTGCCAGCAGCCCCCGCTCCGGGACTGAAGCTTTCTTT	CASSPRSGTEAFF
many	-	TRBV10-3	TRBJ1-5	TGTGCCACGAGACAAGGGGGGCCTGGGGGCAATCAGCCCCAGCATTTT	CATRQGGPGGNQPQHF
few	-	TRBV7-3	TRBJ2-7	TGTGCCAGCAGCCAAAGGACATCCTACGAGCAGTACTTC	CASSQRTSYEQYF
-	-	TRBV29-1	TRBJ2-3	TGCAGCGTTGAAGAGTTTAACAGCGATACGCAGTATTTT	CSVEEFNSDTQYF
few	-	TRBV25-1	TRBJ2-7	TGTGCCAGCAGTCTCGACTGGGAGGCTGAGCAGTACTTC	CASSLDWEAEQYF
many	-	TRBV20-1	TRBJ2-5	TGCAGTGCTACAGCACAAGAGACCCAGTACTTC	CSATAQETQYF
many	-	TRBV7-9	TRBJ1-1	TGTGCCAGCAGCTTAAGGACTGAAGCTTTCTTT	CASSLRTEAFF
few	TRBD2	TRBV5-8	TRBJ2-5	TGTGCCAGCAGCCAAGATCTAGCGGGGGGCCAAGAGACCCAGTACTTC	CASSQDLAGGQETQYF
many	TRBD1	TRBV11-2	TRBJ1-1	TGTGCCAGCAGCCCACAGGGGGCCTACACTGAAGCTTTCTTT	CASSPQGAYTEAFF
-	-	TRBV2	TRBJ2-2	TGTGCCAGCAGTGAAGGGTACAACTATGGCTACACCGGGGAGCTGTTTTTT	CASSEGYNYGYTGELFF
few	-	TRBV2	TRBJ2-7	TGTGCCAGCAGTTACTCTGGGGTTATGGGCTACGAGCAGTACTTC	CASSYSGVMGYEQYF
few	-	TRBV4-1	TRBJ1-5	TGCGCCAGCAGCCAAGAACAGTATAGCAATCAGCCCCAGCATTTT	CASSQEQYSNQPQHF
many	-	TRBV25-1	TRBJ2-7	TGTGCCAGCAGTGATAGGGCAGGTGCCTACGAGCAGTACTTC	CASSDRAGAYEQYF
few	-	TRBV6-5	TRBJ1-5	TGTGCCAGCAGTTACCTGGGAAGTGGTCAGCCCCAGCATTTT	CASSYLGSGQPQHF
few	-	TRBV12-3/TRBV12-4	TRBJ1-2	TGTGCCAGCAGTTTCCGGGGAGATCTTGGCTACACCTTC	CASSFRGDLGYTF
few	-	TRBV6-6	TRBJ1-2	TGTGCCAGCAGTGAGCAATTTTCTCATGGCTACACCTTC	CASSEQFSHGYTF
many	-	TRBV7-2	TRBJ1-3	TGTGCCAGCACGTCGACAGCCGGAAACACCATATATTTT	CASTSTAGNTIYF
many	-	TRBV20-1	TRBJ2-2	TGCAGTGCTAGAGACTTGAGCGGGGAGCTGTTTTTT	CSARDLSGELFF
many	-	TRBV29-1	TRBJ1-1	TGCAGCGCCTTGGGTGGGGCGAACACTGAAGCTTTCTTT	CSALGGANTEAFF
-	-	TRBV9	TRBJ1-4	TGTGCCAGCAGCGTGCTAGGGGGGCCTGGAGCTAATGAAAAACTGTTTTTT	CASSVLGGPGANEKLFF
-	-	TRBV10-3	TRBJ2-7	TGTGCCATCAGCCGCGACGGATTCCCCTACGAGCAGTACTTC	CAISRDGFPYEQYF
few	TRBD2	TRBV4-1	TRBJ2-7	TGCGCCAGCAGCCCCGGACTAGTTGAAGACGAGCAGTACTTC	CASSPGLVEDEQYF
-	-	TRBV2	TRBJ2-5	TGTGCCAGCAGTGTTGCAGGGCCCCAAGAGACCCAGTACTTC	CASSVAGPQETQYF
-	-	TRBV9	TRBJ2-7	TGTGCCAGCAGCGTAGAACCGGGAAACTACGAGCAGTACTTC	CASSVEPGNYEQYF
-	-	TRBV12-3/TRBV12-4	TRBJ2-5	TGTGCCAGCGCTCAGATGGGGGAGACCCAGTACTTC	CASAQMGETQYF
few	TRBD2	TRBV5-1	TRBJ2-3	TGCGCCAGCAGCTTACGGGGAGGGTTGACAGATACGCAGTATTTT	CASSLRGGLTDTQYF
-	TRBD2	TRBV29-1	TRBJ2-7	TGCAGCGGACTAGCGGGGGAAGAGCAGTACTTC	CSGLAGEEQYF
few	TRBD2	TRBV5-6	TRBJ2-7	TGTGCCAGCAGCCCACCTAGCGGGGACGAGCAGTACTTC	CASSPPSGDEQYF
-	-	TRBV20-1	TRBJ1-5	TGCAGTGCTAGAGTTACAGGCATTCAGCCCCGGCATTTT	CSARVTGIQPRHF